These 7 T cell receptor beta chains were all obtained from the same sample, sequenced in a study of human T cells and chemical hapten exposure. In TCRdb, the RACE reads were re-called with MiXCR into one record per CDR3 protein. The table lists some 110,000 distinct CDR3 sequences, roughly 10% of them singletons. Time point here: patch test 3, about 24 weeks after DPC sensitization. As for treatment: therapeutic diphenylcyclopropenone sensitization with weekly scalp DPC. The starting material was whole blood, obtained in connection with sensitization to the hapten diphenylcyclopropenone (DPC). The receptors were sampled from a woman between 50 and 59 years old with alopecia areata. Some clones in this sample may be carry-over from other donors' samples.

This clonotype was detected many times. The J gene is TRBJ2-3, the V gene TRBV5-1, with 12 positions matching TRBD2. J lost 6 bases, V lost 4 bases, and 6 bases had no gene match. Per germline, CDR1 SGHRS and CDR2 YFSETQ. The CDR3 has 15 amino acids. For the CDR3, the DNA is TGCGCCAGCAGCATGTGGACTAGCGGGGCGGATACGCAGTATTTT. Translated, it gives CASSMWTSGADTQYF.

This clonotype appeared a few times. In DNA, the CDR3 is TGCAGTGCTAGGGAACCCGGGGGATACTACGAGCAGTACTTC. Translation: CSAREPGGYYEQYF. The genes are TRBV20-1 and TRBJ2-7; a possible D gene is TRBD2 (6 bases). The V gene lost 3 bases and the J gene lost 3 bases, with 15 bases spanning the gap. This CDR3 has 14 residues. Per the germline V gene, CDR1 is DFQATT and CDR2 is SNEGSKA (reference sequence).

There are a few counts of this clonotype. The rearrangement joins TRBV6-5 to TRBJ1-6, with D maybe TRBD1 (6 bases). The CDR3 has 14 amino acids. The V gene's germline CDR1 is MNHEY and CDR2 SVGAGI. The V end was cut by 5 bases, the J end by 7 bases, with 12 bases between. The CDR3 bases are TGTGCCAGCAGTGTCCCGGGGGCGAATTCACCCCTCCACTTT. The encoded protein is CASSVPGANSPLHF.

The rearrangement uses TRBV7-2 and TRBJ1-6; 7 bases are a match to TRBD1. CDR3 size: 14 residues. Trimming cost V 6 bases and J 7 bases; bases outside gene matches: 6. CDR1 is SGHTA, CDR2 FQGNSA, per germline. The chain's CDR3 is CASRTQGGNSPLHF. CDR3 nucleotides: TGTGCCAGCAGAACTCAGGGGGGGAATTCACCCCTCCACTTT.

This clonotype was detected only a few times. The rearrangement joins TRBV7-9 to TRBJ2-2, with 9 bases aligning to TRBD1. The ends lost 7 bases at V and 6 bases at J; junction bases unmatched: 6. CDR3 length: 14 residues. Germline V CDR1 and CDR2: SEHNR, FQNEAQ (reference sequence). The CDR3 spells CASTPDRGSGELFF. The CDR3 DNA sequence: TGTGCCAGCACACCGGACAGGGGATCCGGGGAGCTGTTTTTT.

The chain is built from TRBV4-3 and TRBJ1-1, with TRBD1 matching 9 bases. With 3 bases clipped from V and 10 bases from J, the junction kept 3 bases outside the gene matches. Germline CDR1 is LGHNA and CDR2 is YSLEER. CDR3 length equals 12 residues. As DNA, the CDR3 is TGCGCCAGCAGCCACCGGGGACAGGGAGCTTTCTTT. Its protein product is CASSHRGQGAFF.

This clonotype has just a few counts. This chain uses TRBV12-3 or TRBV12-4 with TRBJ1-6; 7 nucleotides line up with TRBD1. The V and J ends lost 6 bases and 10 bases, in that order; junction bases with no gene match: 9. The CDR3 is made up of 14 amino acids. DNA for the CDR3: TGTGCCAGCAGCCAAGACAGGGTGGCGTCACCCCTCCACTTT. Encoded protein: CASSQDRVASPLHF.